This TCR beta chain was observed in a study of OX40 agonist ivuxolimab in advanced cancers. Study background: Patients were infused with ivuxolimab every 2 weeks at 0.01 to 10 mg/kg.

Trimming took 7 bases from V and 0 from J, leaving 7 bases between them. The CDR3 is 13 amino acids. With respect to this clone: As yet, its antigen is unknown.

Study results and caveats: The study observed clonal expansion of CD4+ and CD8+ blood T cells by week 6 at 0.1 to 3.0 mg/kg.

Here immunoSEQ multiplex PCR was the method, and the copy in TCRdb shows in-frame clones only, minus some. The sample carries some 63,000 clones, approximately 90% recorded once. The chain carries TRBV23-1 and TRBJ1-5; D unresolved. TRBV23-1 is noted as an ORF with a role that remains uncertain. The specimen comprised CD4+ or CD8+ T cells sorted from blood, sampled in a trial of the OX40 agonist ivuxolimab. The TCR originated in an adult with an advanced solid tumor such as melanoma, head and neck, liver or kidney cancer. Here the CDR3 DNA reads TGCGCCAGCACCAGTATTAGCAATCAGCCCCAGCATTTT. Its protein is CASTSISNQPQHF.